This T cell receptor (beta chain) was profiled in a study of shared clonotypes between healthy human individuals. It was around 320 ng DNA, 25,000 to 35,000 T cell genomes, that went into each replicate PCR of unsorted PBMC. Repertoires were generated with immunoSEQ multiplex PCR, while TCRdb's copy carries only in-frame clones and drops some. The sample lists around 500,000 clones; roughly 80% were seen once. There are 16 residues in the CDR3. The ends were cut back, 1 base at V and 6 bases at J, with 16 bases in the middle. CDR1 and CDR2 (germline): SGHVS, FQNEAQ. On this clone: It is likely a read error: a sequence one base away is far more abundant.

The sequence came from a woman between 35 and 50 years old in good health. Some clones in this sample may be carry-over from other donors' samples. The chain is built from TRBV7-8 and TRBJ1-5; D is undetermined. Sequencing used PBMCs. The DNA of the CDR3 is TGTGCCAGCAGCTTAGTAGGTCAGACGGTAGGTCAGCCCCAGCATTTT. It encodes CASSLVGQTVGQPQHF.